The rows below give T cell receptor beta chains drawn from one sample of a study of OX40 agonist ivuxolimab in advanced cancers. TCRdb keeps only in-frame clones here, not all; method: immunoSEQ multiplex PCR. Of more than 50,000 clones in the sample, roughly 89% are singletons; the top ten hold 4.6%. The specimen comprised CD4+ or CD8+ T cells sorted from blood, sampled in a trial of the OX40 agonist ivuxolimab. Source of these receptors: an adult with an advanced solid tumor such as melanoma, head and neck, liver or kidney cancer. The CDR3 runs from the conserved cysteine through the conserved F or W. The D gene is left open where the match is weak. Rows give clone size only sometimes, using once, few, many, or a class for an expanded clone.

>TRBJ2-7|TRBV11-3|NA|NA
CASSFGFYEQYF
TGTGCCAGCAGCTTCGGGTTTTACGAGCAGTACTTC
>TRBJ2-3|TRBV2|NA|NA
CASSEQGSDTQYF
TGTGCCAGCAGTGAACAGGGTTCAGATACGCAGTATTTT
>TRBJ2-2|TRBV11-2|NA|few
CASSLDRGGTGELFF
TGTGCCAGCAGCTTAGACAGGGGCGGCACCGGGGAGCTGTTTTTT
>TRBJ2-7|TRBV18|NA|NA
CASSQAGTRSSYEQYF
TGTGCCAGCTCACAGGCCGGGACAAGGAGCTCCTACGAGCAGTACTTC
>TRBJ1-6|TRBV11-1|NA|NA
CASSLGGRRNSPLHF
TGTGCCAGCAGCTTAGGAGGGCGGAGAAATTCACCCCTCCACTTT
>TRBJ2-1|TRBV28|NA|NA
CASRPAGASSYNEQFF
TGTGCCAGCAGACCCGCCGGGGCGAGCTCCTACAATGAGCAGTTCTTC
>TRBJ1-3|TRBV5-1|NA|NA
CASSLGRASGNTIYF
TGCGCCAGCAGCTTGGGGAGGGCATCTGGAAACACCATATATTTT
>TRBJ1-3|TRBV7-9|TRBD1|once
CASSLAGTGSGNTIYF
TGTGCCAGCAGCTTAGCCGGGACAGGGTCTGGAAACACCATATATTTT
>TRBJ2-2|TRBV11-2|TRBD2|once
CASSLLAGGPGELFF
TGTGCCAGCAGCTTACTAGCGGGAGGACCCGGGGAGCTGTTTTTT
>TRBJ2-7|TRBV4-2|NA|NA
CASSQTTGSEQYF
TGTGCCAGCAGCCAAACAACAGGGAGCGAGCAGTACTTC
>TRBJ2-5|TRBV5-1|TRBD2|NA
CASSVGLAGEGETQYF
TGCGCCAGCAGCGTCGGACTAGCGGGAGAGGGGGAGACCCAGTACTTC